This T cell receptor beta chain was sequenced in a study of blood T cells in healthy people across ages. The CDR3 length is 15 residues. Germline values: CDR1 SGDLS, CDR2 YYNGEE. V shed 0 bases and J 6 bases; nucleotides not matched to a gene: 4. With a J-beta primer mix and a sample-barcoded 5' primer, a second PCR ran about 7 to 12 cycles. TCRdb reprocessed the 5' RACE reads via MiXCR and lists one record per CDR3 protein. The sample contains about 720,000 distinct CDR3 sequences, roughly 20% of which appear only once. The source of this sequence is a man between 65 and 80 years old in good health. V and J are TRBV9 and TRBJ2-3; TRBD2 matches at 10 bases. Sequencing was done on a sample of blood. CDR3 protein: CASSVEPSGSDTQYF. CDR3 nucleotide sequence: TGTGCCAGCAGCGTAGAGCCTAGCGGGAGTGATACGCAGTATTTT.